These 28 T cell receptor beta chains were all obtained from the same sample, sequenced in a study of blood T cells in healthy people across ages (dated by TCRdb to the mid-2010s). The library came from 5' RACE. Sequenced on an Illumina HiSeq 2500. A second PCR of about 6 to 12 cycles was run with a J-beta primer mix and a sample-barcoded 5' primer. The raw public data were reprocessed by TCRdb itself: fastp quality trimming at Q25, MiXCR clonotype calling, in-frame beta chains only. Merged by CDR3 protein, the rows form single entries marked with the most common genes and DNA. This sample is represented by about 1.5 million distinct CDR3 sequences; around 40% of them were singletons. The leading ten clones occupy approximately 4% of the sample. Sequenced material: blood. These receptor sequences come from a woman between 18 and 29 years old in good health.

This clonotype was seen a few times. This rearrangement joins TRBV4-3 to TRBJ2-1; 10 bases are a match to TRBD2. Germline CDR1 and CDR2: LGHNA and YSLEER. V was pared by 3 bases and J by 0 bases, with 11 bases of the junction left unmatched. The CDR3 spans 19 residues. CDR3 DNA: TGCGCCAGCAGCCATTACCCGCTAGCGGGAGTTTACTCCTACAATGAGCAGTTCTTC. Protein: CASSHYPLAGVYSYNEQFF.

The J gene is TRBJ2-1, the V gene TRBV28, with TRBD2 identical over 10 bases. CDR3 length: 14 residues. In germline, CDR1 is MDHEN, CDR2 SYDVKM. The V and J ends lost 5 bases and 8 bases, in that order; junction bases with no gene match: 6. CDR3 in amino acids: CASSAPGLAYEQFF. The CDR3 DNA sequence: TGTGCCAGCAGTGCTCCGGGACTAGCGTATGAGCAGTTCTTC.

CDR3 protein: CASSLGPRNPDTQYF. In nucleotides, the CDR3 is TGTGCCAGCAGCTTAGGCCCTAGAAATCCAGATACGCAGTATTTT. The chain employs TRBV7-2 and TRBJ2-3; D unclear. In germline, CDR1 is SGHTA, CDR2 FQGNSA. The CDR3 is made up of 15 amino acids. Trimming shortened V by 1 base and J by 4 bases, and 12 bases separated the two germline ends.

This clonotype occurred many times. This chain uses TRBV29-1 with TRBJ2-1; possible D gene TRBD2, 6 bases. CDR1 is SQVTM, CDR2 ANQGSEA, per germline. The CDR3 extends over 13 amino acids. The V and J ends lost 4 bases and 2 bases respectively, with 9 bases between them. CDR3: CSVGAGTYNEQFF. CDR3 DNA sequence: TGCAGCGTTGGTGCGGGAACCTACAATGAGCAGTTCTTC.

This clonotype was observed a few times. The chain links TRBV6-2 or TRBV6-3 to TRBJ2-3; unclear D gene. The CDR3 runs to 15 residues. The germline V and J ends were trimmed by 0 bases and 2 bases, with 9 bases remaining between them. The germline V gene encodes CDR1 MNHEY and CDR2 SVGEGT. The CDR3 nucleotides are TGTGCCAGCAGTTACTCCATGGTAGACACAGATACGCAGTATTTT. Amino acids: CASSYSMVDTDTQYF.

This chain uses TRBV12-3 or TRBV12-4 with TRBJ1-5; D unresolved. This CDR3 is 15 amino acids long. V lost 3 bases to trimming and J lost 3 bases, with 12 bases between them. This chain's CDR3 is CASSFAPSNNQPQHF. CDR3 coding DNA: TGTGCCAGCAGTTTTGCCCCATCGAACAATCAGCCCCAGCATTTT.

This clonotype came up a few times. The rearrangement joins TRBV4-3 to TRBJ2-7; 7 nucleotides line up with TRBD2. V shed 0 bases, J shed 4 bases, and the junction held 3 bases outside the gene matches. The CDR3 is 14 amino acids. CDR1 LGHNA and CDR2 YSLEER come from the germline V gene. CDR3 residues: CASSQDWGGYEQYF. CDR3 in DNA: TGCGCCAGCAGCCAAGACTGGGGGGGATACGAGCAGTACTTC.

The chain recombines TRBV30 with TRBJ2-7; perhaps TRBD1 as D (5 bases). The germline V and J ends were trimmed by 2 bases and 3 bases, with 11 bases remaining between them. The CDR3 has 13 amino acids. The germline V gene encodes CDR1 GTSNPN and CDR2 SVGIG (reference sequence). The CDR3 is CAWSPQVNYEQYF. CDR3 nucleotide sequence: TGTGCCTGGAGTCCACAGGTAAACTACGAGCAGTACTTC.

The V gene is TRBV3-1, the J gene TRBJ2-1, with D possibly matching TRBD2 (5 bases). Trimming removed 1 base at V and 10 bases at J, with 14 bases between. CDR1 and CDR2 (germline): LGHDT, YNNKEL (reference sequence). This CDR3 is built from 14 residues. CDR3 bases: TGTGCCAGCAGCCAAGCGGGGTTCTCCTACGAGCAGTTCTTC. It yields the protein CASSQAGFSYEQFF.

The genes are TRBV29-1 and TRBJ2-7; TRBD1 aligns across 7 bases. The germline V gene has CDR1 SQVTM and CDR2 ANQGSEA. V lost 7 bases to trimming and J lost 1 base; unmatched junction nucleotides: 7. This CDR3 is built from 13 residues. CDR3: CSAVRQGSYEQYF. For the CDR3, the DNA is TGCAGCGCCGTACGACAGGGATCCTACGAGCAGTACTTC.

Regarding this clonotype: One end of the junction does not line up with germline, which may come from a read error. The chain carries TRBV4-3 and TRBJ2-1; TRBD1 is a possible D gene (5 bases). The CDR3 sequence is 16 residues long. CDR1 is LGHNA, CDR2 YSLEER, per germline. DNA of the CDR3: TGCGCCAGCAGCCAAGATAGGGCAGGGTTGGGCAATGAGCTGTTCTTC. Translation gives CASSQDRAGLGNELFF.

A few counts support this clonotype. The genes are TRBV20-1 and TRBJ1-2; no clear D gene. Germline V lookup: CDR1 DFQATT, CDR2 SNEGSKA (reference sequence). V was pared by 3 bases and J by 1 base, with 9 bases between. This CDR3 contains 13 residues. CDR3 nucleotide sequence: TGCAGTGCTAGGCCTACAGTTAACTATGGCTACACCTTC. It specifies CSARPTVNYGYTF.

This clonotype has at least ten counts. This chain links TRBV4-3 with TRBJ2-1; no clear D gene. Trimming cost V 1 base and J 1 base, with 5 bases left between them. Germline CDR1 reads LGHNA; CDR2 reads YSLEER. This CDR3 has 14 residues. DNA of the CDR3: TGCGCCAGCAGCCAAGGGCTATCCTACAATGAGCAGTTCTTC. Encoded protein: CASSQGLSYNEQFF.

The chain uses TRBV11-3 and TRBJ2-3; possible D gene TRBD1, 5 bases. Trimming cost V 5 bases and J 4 bases, with 16 bases left between them. From germline, CDR1 is SGHNT and CDR2 YENEEA. The CDR3 totals 15 residues. In nucleotides, the CDR3 is TGTGCCAGCAGCCGACGTCAGGGTAACGCAGATACGCAGTATTTT. It specifies CASSRRQGNADTQYF.

V gene TRBV6-1 combines with J gene TRBJ1-2, with 8 bases matching TRBD1. This CDR3 is 15 amino acids long. The germline gives CDR1 MNHNS, CDR2 SASEGT. V dropped 1 base and J dropped 4; count of bases not matched to a gene: 5. CDR3 sequence: CASSEGTGRSYGYTF. As DNA, the CDR3 is TGTGCCAGCAGTGAAGGGACAGGGAGATCCTATGGCTACACCTTC.

The V gene is TRBV2, the J gene TRBJ2-1; 8 bases agree with TRBD2. In germline, CDR1 is SNHLY, CDR2 FYNNEI. The CDR3 has 15 amino acids. Trimming removed 4 bases from V and 15 bases from J; junction bases left unmatched: 17. CDR3 in DNA: TGTGCCAGCAGTGCTATGGGGCTAGCGGGCACCTTGGCGTTCTTC. Residues: CASSAMGLAGTLAFF.

The rearrangement joins TRBV10-3 to TRBJ2-1; perhaps TRBD2 as D (6 bases). Per germline, CDR1 ENHRY and CDR2 SYGVKD. Trimming removed 8 bases at V and 6 bases at J, with 8 bases between. The CDR3 covers 11 residues. The CDR3 sequence: CAIGDSNEQFF. The CDR3 coding sequence is TGTGCCATCGGGGACTCCAATGAGCAGTTCTTC.

A few counts support this clonotype. This chain connects TRBV20-1 to TRBJ1-1, with 7 bases identical to TRBD1. Germline V gene lookup returns CDR1 DFQATT and CDR2 SNEGSKA (reference sequence). V trimming: 2 bases; J trimming: 1 base; junction bases outside the gene matches: 4. The CDR3 covers 14 residues. As DNA, the CDR3 is TGCAGTGCTAGAAGCAACAGGGGGAACACTGAAGCTTTCTTT. Amino acid sequence: CSARSNRGNTEAFF.

Turning to this clonotype: The junction shows a germline mismatch at one end, possibly a read error. The chain carries TRBV7-3 and TRBJ2-4, with unresolved D. The CDR3 totals 13 residues. Per germline, CDR1 SGHTA and CDR2 FQGTGA. The CDR3 spells CASSVTTRYEQYF. The CDR3 DNA follows: TGTGCCAGCAGCGTAACGACCCGTTACGAGCAGTATTTC.

This clonotype has a handful of counts. The rearrangement joins TRBV10-3 to TRBJ2-7; 7 nucleotides agree with TRBD2. CDR3 length: 14 residues. V dropped 6 bases and J dropped 0; count of bases not matched to a gene: 5. Germline V gene data show CDR1 as ENHRY and CDR2 as SYGVKD. CDR3 DNA: TGTGCCATCAGCCCAGGGACTATCTCCTACGAGCAGTACTTC. It codes for CAISPGTISYEQYF.

The chain recombines TRBV27 with TRBJ2-1, with 8 positions matching TRBD1. The germline V gene encodes CDR1 MNHEY and CDR2 SMNVEV (reference sequence). This CDR3 has 12 amino acids. V gave up 5 bases and J gave up 12 bases; unmatched junction bases: 6. The CDR3 coding sequence is TGTGCCAGCAGTACAAGACAGGGGTCGCAGTTCTTC. Its protein is CASSTRQGSQFF.

The CDR3 DNA follows: TGTGCCAGCAGCTTAAACCCGACGTTACACGCAGATACGCAGTATTTT. Translation gives CASSLNPTLHADTQYF. The V gene is TRBV7-2, the J gene TRBJ2-3; D gene uncertain. The CDR3 extends over 16 amino acids. Trimming stripped 2 bases from V and 4 bases from J, with 16 bases between. Germline values: CDR1 SGHTA, CDR2 FQGNSA.

As regards this clonotype: Relative to the germline gene, one junction end is altered; a read error may explain this. The chain employs TRBV4-1 and TRBJ1-4; D ambiguous. CDR3 length: 15 residues. The germline V gene encodes CDR1 MGHRA and CDR2 YSYEKL. The CDR3 nucleotides read TGCGCCAGCAGCCAAGGACGAGCAACTAATGAAGAACTGTTTTTT. Its translation is CASSQGRATNEELFF.

The chain has TRBV5-5 and TRBJ1-5; 8 bases agree with TRBD1. CDR1 and CDR2 (germline): SGHKS, YYEKEE (reference sequence). The CDR3 has 16 residues. Losses at the gene ends were 5 bases for V and 0 bases for J; bases not matched to a gene: 7. The DNA for the CDR3 is TGTGCCAGCAGACCGGGACAGGCCGTTAGCAATCAGCCCCAGCATTTT. This codes for CASRPGQAVSNQPQHF.

In its sample, this clonotype was seen a few times. V is TRBV4-1 and J is TRBJ1-4, with D unresolved. This CDR3 has 13 amino acids. Germline V gene sequence: CDR1 MGHRA, CDR2 YSYEKL. Between the trimmed V and J ends, which lost 1 base and 5 bases, there was a span of 5 bases. This chain's CDR3 is CASSQVVNEKLFF. CDR3 nucleotides: TGCGCCAGCAGCCAAGTTGTGAATGAAAAACTGTTTTTT.

This clonotype has just a few counts. J is TRBJ2-3 and V is TRBV9; D is perhaps TRBD2 (5 bases). Deletions cut 0 bases from V and 2 bases from J, with 13 bases between. Germline V gene sequence: CDR1 SGDLS, CDR2 YYNGEE. CDR3 length equals 16 residues. CDR3 protein: CASSVGTSLNTDTQYF. The CDR3, as DNA: TGTGCCAGCAGCGTAGGGACTTCACTGAACACAGATACGCAGTATTTT.

In this sample, this clonotype turned up a few times. This chain uses TRBV7-6 with TRBJ2-5; 10 bases are a match to TRBD1. This CDR3 has 15 residues. J was trimmed by 11 bases and V by 4 bases; bases with no gene match: 13. Germline V gene sequence: CDR1 SGHVS, CDR2 FNYEAQ. The DNA of the CDR3 is TGTGCCAGCAGCTCCGGGACAGGGGCCCACAATGAGCAGTACTTC. It is translated as CASSSGTGAHNEQYF. Based on the CDR3 plus reference TRBV7-6 and TRBJ2-5, the full variable domain is GAGVSQSPRYKVTKRGQDVALRCDPISGHVSLYWYRQALGQGPEFLTYFNYEAQQDKSGLPNDRFSAERPEGSISTLTIQRTEQRDSAMYRCASSSGTGAHNEQYFGPGTRLLVL.

The CDR3 loop reads CASSPHRGPNTEAFF. The CDR3 nucleotides are TGCGCCAGCAGCCCTCACCGGGGGCCTAACACTGAAGCTTTCTTT. This sequence joins TRBV4-1 and TRBJ1-1; possibly TRBD1 for D (6 bases). Germline CDR1 reads MGHRA; CDR2 reads YSYEKL. V shed 4 bases and J shed 2 bases, with 14 bases lying between them. This CDR3 region has 15 residues.